The present T cell receptor (beta chain) was sequenced within a study of lung T cells in sarcoidosis with Löfgren's syndrome. Study-wide context: Repertoire analyses centered on Löfgren's syndrome patients.

General observations from the study: Multiple Löfgren's syndrome patients reportedly shared TRAV12-1 and TRBV2 CDR3 motifs, suggesting public CD4+ TCRs. Paired TRAV12-1/TRBV2 TCRs showed CDR3 homology and preferential pairing.

There are 13 residues in the CDR3. V lost 3 bases and J lost 2, with 8 bases in between. Looked up from germline, CDR1 is KGHSH and CDR2 is LQKENI. This clonotype is termed large. Its antigen is not identified. TCRdb processed the reads anew with MiXCR; each CDR3 protein has one entry. The sample has about 2,000 distinct CDR3 sequences, around 28% seen once. This TCR was recovered from a human donor with sarcoidosis (Löfgren's syndrome or another form), or a control subject (not recorded which). The specimen was CD4+ T cells from bronchoalveolar lavage. The chain links TRBV18 to TRBJ2-7; D not resolved. The CDR3 nucleotides are TGTGCCAGCTCACCGGCGGCCGCCTACGAGCAGTACTTC. This encodes CASSPAAAYEQYF.